This record covers a single T cell receptor (beta chain). This record belongs to a study of blood T cell repertoires in COVID-19. The assay was immunoSEQ multiplex PCR, and TCRdb's table has in-frame clones only and misses some. Of 70,000 to 90,000 clones in the sample, 75% to 85% were seen once. The TCR sequence derives from a human donor in a cohort sampled during active COVID-19. The sample taken for sequencing was peripheral blood.

The CDR3 DNA reads TGTGCCAGCAGCCTGCGGGACACTGAAGCTTTCTTT. Encoded protein: CASSLRDTEAFF. The V gene is TRBV3-1 (or the pseudogene TRBV3-2), the J gene TRBJ1-1; D gene unclear. The CDR3 contains 12 residues. Per the germline V gene, CDR1 is LGHDT and CDR2 is YNNKEL (reference sequence). Trimming stripped 4 bases from V and 3 bases from J, with 6 bases between.